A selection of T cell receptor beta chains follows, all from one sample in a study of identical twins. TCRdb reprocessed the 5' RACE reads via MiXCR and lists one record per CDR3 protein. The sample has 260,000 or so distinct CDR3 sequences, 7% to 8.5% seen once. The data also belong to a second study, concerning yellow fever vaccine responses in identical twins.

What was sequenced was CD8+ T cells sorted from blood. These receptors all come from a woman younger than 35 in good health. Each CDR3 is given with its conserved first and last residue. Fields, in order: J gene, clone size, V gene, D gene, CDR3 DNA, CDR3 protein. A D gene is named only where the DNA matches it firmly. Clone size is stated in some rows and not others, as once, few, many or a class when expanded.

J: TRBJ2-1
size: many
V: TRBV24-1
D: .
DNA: TGTGCCACCAGTGAAGGAGGAGATGAGCAGTTCTTC
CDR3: CATSEGGDEQFF

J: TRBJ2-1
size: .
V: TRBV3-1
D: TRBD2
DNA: TGTGCCAGCACCCCCGGACTAGCTTACAATGAGCAGTTCTTC
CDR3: CASTPGLAYNEQFF

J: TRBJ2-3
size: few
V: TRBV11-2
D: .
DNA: TGTGCCAGCAGCCCGACCGGGACTAGCACAGATACGCAGTATTTT
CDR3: CASSPTGTSTDTQYF

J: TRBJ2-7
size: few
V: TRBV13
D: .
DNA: TGTGCCAGCAGCCCAGGGTCAGGCTCCTACGAGCAGTACTTC
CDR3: CASSPGSGSYEQYF

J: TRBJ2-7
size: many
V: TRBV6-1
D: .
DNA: TGTGCCAGCTACGGGGGTTTAGGCGGGGCCAGTCTCGAGCAGTACTTC
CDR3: CASYGGLGGASLEQYF

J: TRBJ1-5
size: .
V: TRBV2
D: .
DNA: TGTGCCAGCAGTGATGCCGGGTATAGCAATCAGCCCCAGCATTTT
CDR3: CASSDAGYSNQPQHF

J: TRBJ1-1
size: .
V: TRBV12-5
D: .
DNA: TGTGCTAGTGGTCCAGGGGCTTTCTTT
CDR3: CASGPGAFF

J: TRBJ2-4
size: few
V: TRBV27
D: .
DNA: TGTGCCAGCAGTTTAGCGGGACCCAACATTCAGTACTTC
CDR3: CASSLAGPNIQYF

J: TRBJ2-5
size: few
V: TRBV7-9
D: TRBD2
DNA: TGTGCCAGCCCGCCCCGGGCTAGCGGGTCCTCAGAGACCCAGTACTTC
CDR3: CASPPRASGSSETQYF

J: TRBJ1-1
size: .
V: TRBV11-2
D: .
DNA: TGTGCCAGCAGCTTGTGGAGGGGCGCTGAAGCTTTCTTT
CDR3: CASSLWRGAEAFF

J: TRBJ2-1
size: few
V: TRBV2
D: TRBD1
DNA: TGTGCCAGCAGTGAATACAGGGGGCACGAGCAGTTCTTC
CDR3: CASSEYRGHEQFF

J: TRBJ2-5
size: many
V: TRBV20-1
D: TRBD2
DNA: TGCAGTGCTACAAGCGGGGGCCCTGAAGAGACCCAGTACTTC
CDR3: CSATSGGPEETQYF

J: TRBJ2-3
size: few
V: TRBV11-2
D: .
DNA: TGTGCCAGCAGTGAAGGGATAGCACCACGCACAGATACGCAGTATTTT
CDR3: CASSEGIAPRTDTQYF

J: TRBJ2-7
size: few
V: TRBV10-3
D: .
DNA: TGTGCCATCAGTGAGCCTTGGGGTGAAGGCGAGCAGTACTTC
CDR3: CAISEPWGEGEQYF

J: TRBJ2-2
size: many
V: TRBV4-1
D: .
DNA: TGCGCCAGCAGCTCGTCCTCCACCGGGGAGCTGTTTTTT
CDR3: CASSSSSTGELFF

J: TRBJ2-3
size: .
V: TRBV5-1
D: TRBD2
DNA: TGCGCCAGCAGCTTAAGACTAGCGGGGGGGCCCGCAGATACGCAGTATTTT
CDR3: CASSLRLAGGPADTQYF

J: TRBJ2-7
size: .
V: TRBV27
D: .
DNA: TGTGCCAGCAGTTTCGGCAGACTCTACGAGCAGTACTTC
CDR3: CASSFGRLYEQYF

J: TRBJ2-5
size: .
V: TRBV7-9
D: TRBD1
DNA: TGTGTCAGCAGCTTAGCATCCCACAGGGGGGAAGGAGAGACCCAGTACTTC
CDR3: CVSSLASHRGEGETQYF

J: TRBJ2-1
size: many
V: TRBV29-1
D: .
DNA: TGCAGCGTTGAAAGGGGGGAGGGCTACAATGAGCAGTTCTTC
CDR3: CSVERGEGYNEQFF

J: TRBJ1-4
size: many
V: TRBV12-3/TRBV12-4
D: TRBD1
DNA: TGTGCCAGCAGTTTCACCGGGACAGGGGATGAAAAACTGTTTTTT
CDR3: CASSFTGTGDEKLFF

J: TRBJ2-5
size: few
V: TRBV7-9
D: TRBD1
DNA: TGTGCCAGCAGCTCCGACAGGGGCGAAGAGACCCAGTACTTC
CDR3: CASSSDRGEETQYF

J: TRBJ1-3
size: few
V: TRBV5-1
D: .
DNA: TGCGCCAGCAGCCGAAGTGAGGGCGGAGGAAACACCATATATTTT
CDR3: CASSRSEGGGNTIYF

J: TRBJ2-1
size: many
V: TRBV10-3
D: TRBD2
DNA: TGTGCCATCAGTGACCCGGGACTAGCGGGGCTTGATGAGCAGTTCTTC
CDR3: CAISDPGLAGLDEQFF

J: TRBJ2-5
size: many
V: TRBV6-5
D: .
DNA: TGTGCCAGCAGTTACAGGGAATTGGAGACCCAGTACTTC
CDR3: CASSYRELETQYF

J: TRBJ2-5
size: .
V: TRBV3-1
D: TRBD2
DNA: TGTGCCAGCAGCCACCCCACTAGCGCTTCCACGGGGACCCAGTACTTC
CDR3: CASSHPTSASTGTQYF

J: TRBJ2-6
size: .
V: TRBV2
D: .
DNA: TGTGCCAGCAGTTACAGGGCGCCGGGGCTCTCTGGGGCCAACGTCCTGACTTTC
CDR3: CASSYRAPGLSGANVLTF

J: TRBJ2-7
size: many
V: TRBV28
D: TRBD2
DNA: TGTGCCAGCAGTCTTCCTATGACTAGCGGGTCCTACGAGCAGTACTTC
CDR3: CASSLPMTSGSYEQYF

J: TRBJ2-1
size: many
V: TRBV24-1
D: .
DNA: TGTGCCACCAGTGATACCGGGAGTCATGAGCAGTTCTTC
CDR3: CATSDTGSHEQFF

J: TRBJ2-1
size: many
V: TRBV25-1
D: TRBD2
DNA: TGTGCCAGCAGTAAAGCCTCACTCGCGGGGGGCCTGAATGAGCAGTTCTTC
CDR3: CASSKASLAGGLNEQFF

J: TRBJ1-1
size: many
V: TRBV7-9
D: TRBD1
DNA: TGTGCCAGCAGCGCCCGACAGGGGGACGACACTGAAGCTTTCTTT
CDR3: CASSARQGDDTEAFF

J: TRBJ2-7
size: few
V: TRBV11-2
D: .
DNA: TGTGCCAGCAGCTTAGCTGGGGGGATCTACGAGCAGTACTTC
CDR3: CASSLAGGIYEQYF

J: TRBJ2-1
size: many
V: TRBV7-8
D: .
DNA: TGTGCCAGCAGCATAGGGAGACACTCCAATGAGCAGTTCTTC
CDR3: CASSIGRHSNEQFF

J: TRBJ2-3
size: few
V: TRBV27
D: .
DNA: TGTGCCAGCGGCCGGGGTGGGGAGGCAGATACGCAGTATTTT
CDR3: CASGRGGEADTQYF

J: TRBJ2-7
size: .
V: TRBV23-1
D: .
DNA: TGCGCCAGCAGTCCCACTGACGAGCAGTACTTC
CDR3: CASSPTDEQYF

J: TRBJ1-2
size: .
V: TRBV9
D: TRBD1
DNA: TGTGCCAGCAGCGTAGCTGCGGGACAGGGTAACTATGGCTACACCTTC
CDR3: CASSVAAGQGNYGYTF

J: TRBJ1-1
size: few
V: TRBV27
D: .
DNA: TGTGCCAGCAGTCCCCCGAGGGGGGGAACTGAAGCTTTCTTT
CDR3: CASSPPRGGTEAFF

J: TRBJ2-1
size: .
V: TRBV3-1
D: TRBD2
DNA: TGTGCCTGCTGCCCAGGACTAGTTCGGTACAATGAGCAGTTCTTC
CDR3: CACCPGLVRYNEQFF

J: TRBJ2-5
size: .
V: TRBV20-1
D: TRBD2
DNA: TGCAGTGCCCCCCGGAGGGCCCTCGCGGGAGGCGGGGAGACCCAGTACTTC
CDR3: CSAPRRALAGGGETQYF

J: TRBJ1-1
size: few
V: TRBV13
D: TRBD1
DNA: TGTGCCAGCAGCACCAGGGACAGGATGAACACTGAAGCTTTCTTT
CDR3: CASSTRDRMNTEAFF

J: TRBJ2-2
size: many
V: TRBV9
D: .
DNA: TGTGCCAGCAGCGCGGACAGCTTTCGGCGGGAGCTGTTTTTT
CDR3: CASSADSFRRELFF

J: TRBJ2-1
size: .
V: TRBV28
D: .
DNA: TGTGCCAGCAGTTACAGAATAAACAATGAGCAGTTCTTC
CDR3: CASSYRINNEQFF

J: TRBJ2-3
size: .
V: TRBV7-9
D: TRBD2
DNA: TGTGCCAGCAGCTTTCCGGGACTAGCCCCAGATACGCAGTATTTT
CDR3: CASSFPGLAPDTQYF

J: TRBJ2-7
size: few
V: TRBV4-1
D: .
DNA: TGCGCCAGCAGCCAAGCTGGGGGGTTGGGCTCCTACGAGCAGTACTTC
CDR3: CASSQAGGLGSYEQYF